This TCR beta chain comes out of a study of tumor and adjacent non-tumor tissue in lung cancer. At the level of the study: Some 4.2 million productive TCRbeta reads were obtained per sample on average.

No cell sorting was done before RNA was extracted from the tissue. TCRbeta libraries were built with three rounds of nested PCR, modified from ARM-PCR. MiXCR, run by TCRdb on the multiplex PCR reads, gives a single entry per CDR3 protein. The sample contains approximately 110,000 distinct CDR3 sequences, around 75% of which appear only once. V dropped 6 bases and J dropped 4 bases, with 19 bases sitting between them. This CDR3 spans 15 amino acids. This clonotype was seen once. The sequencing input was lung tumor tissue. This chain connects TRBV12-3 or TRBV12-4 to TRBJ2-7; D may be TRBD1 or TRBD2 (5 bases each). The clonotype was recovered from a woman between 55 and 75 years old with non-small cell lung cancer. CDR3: CASRSIEGPAYEQYF. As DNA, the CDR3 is TGTGCCAGCAGATCTATTGAGGGACCAGCTTACGAGCAGTACTTC.